A single sample gave rise to the 5 T cell receptor beta chains below, sequenced in a study of CD8+ T cells in alopecia areata. The treatment was: oral pan-JAK inhibitor, 5-10 mg twice daily. RNA, once extracted, was reverse transcribed into cDNA for use as the sequencing template. Libraries were prepared by immunoSEQ multiplex PCR; TCRdb keeps only in-frame clonotypes and omits some of them. Here the sample spans about 220,000 clones, approximately 57% being singletons. The sample consisted of CD4+ T cells sorted from blood, taken at week 4, from a patient treated with tofacitinib. These receptors originate from a human donor with alopecia areata.

This clone was detected a few times. The chain joins TRBV30 to TRBJ2-2; the match to TRBD2 covers 7 bases. CDR1 and CDR2 (germline): GTSNPN, SVGIG (reference sequence). The junction had 2 bases not matched to a gene; V was cut back by 4 bases and J by 6 bases. The CDR3 runs 12 residues. CDR3 DNA: TGTGCCTGGATGGCGGGGGCCGGGGAGCTGTTTTTT. This sequence encodes CAWMAGAGELFF.

The chain has TRBV29-1 and TRBJ2-7, with D possibly matching TRBD1 (6 bases). The CDR3 consists of 15 residues. V was trimmed by 1 base and J by 0 bases, leaving 13 bases between them. Germline V gives CDR1 SQVTM, CDR2 ANQGSEA. The CDR3 reads CSVEVWGLGSYEQYF. The CDR3 region has the DNA TGCAGCGTTGAAGTTTGGGGGCTAGGCTCCTACGAGCAGTACTTC.

This clone came up a few times. The chain employs TRBV4-3 and TRBJ1-2; D remains ambiguous. V lost 0 bases to trimming and J lost 2 bases, with 13 bases between them. Germline lookup yields CDR1 LGHNA and CDR2 YSLEER. The length of the CDR3 is 16 residues. CDR3 sequence: CASSQEAGILNYGYTF. In DNA form, the CDR3 reads TGCGCCAGCAGCCAAGAAGCCGGGATATTAAACTATGGCTACACCTTC.

The genes are TRBV7-2 and TRBJ1-1, with D unresolved. Germline CDR1 is SGHTA and CDR2 is FQGNSA. Trimming pared 8 bases from V and 3 bases from J, leaving 16 bases between. The CDR3 has 14 amino acids. The CDR3 DNA follows: TGTGCCAGCGGACGCTTTGGGGAGCACACTGAAGCTTTCTTT. Its protein product is CASGRFGEHTEAFF. The full variable domain, completed using reference TRBV7-2 and TRBJ1-1, is GAGVSQSPSNKVTEKGKDVELRCDPISGHTALYWYRQSLGQGLEFLIYFQGNSAPDKSGLPSDRFSAERTGGSVSTLTIQRTQQEDSAVYLCASGRFGEHTEAFFGQGTRLTVV.

The chain combines TRBV6-6 with TRBJ1-1; TRBD1 is a possible D gene (5 bases). The CDR3 consists of 16 residues. CDR1 is MNHNY, CDR2 SVGAGI, per germline (reference sequence). The V and J ends lost 1 base and 3 bases respectively, with 15 bases between them. In DNA, the CDR3 is TGTGCCAGCAGTTACTGGCCTCGCAGGGCCCACACTGAAGCTTTCTTT. Protein sequence: CASSYWPRRAHTEAFF.